These 6 T cell receptor beta chains were sequenced from one sample in a study of blood T cell repertoires in COVID-19. Measured with immunoSEQ multiplex PCR; TCRdb has only the in-frame clones, and not every one. The table lists 55,000 to 85,000 clones, around 86% of them singletons. The material sequenced was peripheral blood. The receptor source for this set is a woman under 30 with acute or convalescent COVID-19.

The CDR3 nucleotides are TGTGCCAGCAGCCCCCCAGGGGGCACTGAAGCTTTCTTT. Its protein is CASSPPGGTEAFF. V and J are TRBV14 and TRBJ1-1; 7 bases line up with TRBD1. This CDR3 is 13 amino acids long. Per the germline V gene, CDR1 is SGHDN and CDR2 is FVKESK. Trimming took 4 bases from V and 4 from J; bases not matched to a gene: 3.

V and J are TRBV28 and TRBJ1-3, with 8 nucleotides matching TRBD1. The CDR3 covers 15 residues. Germline V gives CDR1 MDHEN, CDR2 SYDVKM. V trimming: 9 bases; J trimming: 1 base; junction bases outside the gene matches: 8. In DNA form, the CDR3 reads TGTGCCAGTACCACAGGGGGAACATCTGGAAACACCATATATTTT. Translation: CASTTGGTSGNTIYF.

This clone has only a few counts. The chain uses TRBV6-5 and TRBJ2-1, with a weak D call TRBD1 (6 bases). The CDR3 covers 15 residues. CDR1 is MNHEY, CDR2 SVGAGI, per germline. V lost 6 bases and J 2 bases, leaving 14 bases between the germline ends. The CDR3 spells CASRPGHGPYNEQFF. The CDR3 coding sequence is TGTGCCAGCAGACCGGGACACGGACCCTACAATGAGCAGTTCTTC.

The chain recombines TRBV7-2 with TRBJ2-5, with 7 bases matching TRBD2. The CDR3 covers 14 residues. CDR1 and CDR2 from the germline V gene are SGHTA and FQGNSA. The V and J ends lost 0 bases and 11 bases, in that order; junction bases with no gene match: 9. Here the CDR3 DNA reads TGTGCCAGCAGCTTAGCGGTAGTTGGGAGGGGTCAGTACTTC. This sequence encodes CASSLAVVGRGQYF.

CDR3 bases: TGTGCCAGCAGCTTTACTAGCGGGGGTACAGATACGCAGTATTTT. It is translated as CASSFTSGGTDTQYF. The genes are TRBV7-6 and TRBJ2-3, with 11 positions matching TRBD2. In germline, CDR1 is SGHVS, CDR2 FNYEAQ. CDR3 size: 15 residues. V lost 3 bases, J lost 3 bases, and 2 bases stayed unmatched.

This clone was seen a few times. The chain recombines TRBV5-4 with TRBJ1-6, with D uncertain. The V and J ends lost 2 bases and 5 bases respectively, with 11 bases between them. Germline loops: CDR1 SGHNT, CDR2 YYREEE (reference sequence). The CDR3 is 15 residues long. This CDR3 reads CASSFGEDDNSPLHF. The CDR3 DNA reads as TGTGCCAGCAGCTTCGGGGAAGATGATAATTCACCCCTCCACTTT.